This entry describes one T cell receptor (beta chain). The data derive from a study of blood T cell repertoires in COVID-19. Under the authors' procedure: Nucleated cell number was recorded as an estimate derived from reference gene primer amplification. Assay: immunoSEQ multiplex PCR; the TCRdb copy retains only in-frame clones and omits some. V and J calls plus clone size are reproduced from that table; the DNA served to infer D and trimming. The sample lists around 370,000 clones, about 90% occurring once. The CDR3 loop spans 16 amino acids. Germline CDR1 is MNHNS and CDR2 is SASEGT. V gave up 4 bases and J gave up 1 base; unmatched junction bases: 6.

This receptor was identified in a woman in her seventies with COVID-19, enrolled during active disease. V usage is TRBV6-1 and J usage is TRBJ1-5, with 8 bases matching TRBD1. Sequencing was done on a sample of peripheral blood. CDR3 protein: CASSGVAGGSNQPQHF. In nucleotides, the CDR3 is TGTGCCAGCAGTGGAGTGGCAGGGGGCAGCAATCAGCCCCAGCATTTT.